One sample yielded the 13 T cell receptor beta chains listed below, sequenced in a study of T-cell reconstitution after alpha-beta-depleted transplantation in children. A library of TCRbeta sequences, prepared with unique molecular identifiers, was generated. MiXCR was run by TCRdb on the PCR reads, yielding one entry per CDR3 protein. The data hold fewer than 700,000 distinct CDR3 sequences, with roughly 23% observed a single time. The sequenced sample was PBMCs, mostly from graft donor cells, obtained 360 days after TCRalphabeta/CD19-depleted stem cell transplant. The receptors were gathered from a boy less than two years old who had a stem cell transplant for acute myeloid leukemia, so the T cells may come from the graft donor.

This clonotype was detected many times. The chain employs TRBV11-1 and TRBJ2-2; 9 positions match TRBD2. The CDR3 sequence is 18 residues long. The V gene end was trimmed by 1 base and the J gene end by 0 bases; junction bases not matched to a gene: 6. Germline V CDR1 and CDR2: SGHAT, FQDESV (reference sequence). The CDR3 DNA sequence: TGTGCCAGCAGCTTAGTACGGCTAGCGGGGTCGAACACCGGGGAGCTGTTTTTT. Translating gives CASSLVRLAGSNTGELFF.

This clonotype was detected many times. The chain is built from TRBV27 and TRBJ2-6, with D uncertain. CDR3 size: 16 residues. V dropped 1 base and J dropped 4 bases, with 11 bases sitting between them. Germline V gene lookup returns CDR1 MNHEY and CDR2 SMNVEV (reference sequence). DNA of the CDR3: TGTGCCAGCAGTTTATGGGTGGGCGCCGGGGCCAACGTCCTGACTTTC. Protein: CASSLWVGAGANVLTF.

CDR3 nucleotide sequence: TGTGCCAGCAGTCCTCCGGGACTAGAGGATGAGCAGTTCTTC. It yields the protein CASSPPGLEDEQFF. The rearrangement joins TRBV28 to TRBJ2-1; TRBD2 aligns across 8 bases. Trimming at V came to 5 bases and at J to 8 bases, leaving 8 bases not matched to a gene. The CDR3 length is 14 residues. In germline, CDR1 is MDHEN, CDR2 SYDVKM.

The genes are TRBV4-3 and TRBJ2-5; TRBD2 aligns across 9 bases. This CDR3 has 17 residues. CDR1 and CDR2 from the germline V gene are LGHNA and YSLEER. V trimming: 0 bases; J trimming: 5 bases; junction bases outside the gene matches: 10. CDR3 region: CASSQDYVAGGPETQYF. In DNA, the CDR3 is TGCGCCAGCAGCCAAGATTACGTGGCGGGGGGGCCTGAGACCCAGTACTTC.

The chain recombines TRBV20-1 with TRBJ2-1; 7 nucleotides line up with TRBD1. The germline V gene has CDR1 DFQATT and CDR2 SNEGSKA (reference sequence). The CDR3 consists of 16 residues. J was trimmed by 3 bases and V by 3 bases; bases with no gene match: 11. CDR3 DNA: TGCAGTGCTAGTGGGGGACAGCAGCTATTCTACAATGAGCAGTTCTTC. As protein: CSASGGQQLFYNEQFF.

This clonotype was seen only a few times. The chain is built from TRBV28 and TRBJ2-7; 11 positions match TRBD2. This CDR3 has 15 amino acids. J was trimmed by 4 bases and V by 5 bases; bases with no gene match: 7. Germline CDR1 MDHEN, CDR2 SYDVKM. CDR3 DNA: TGTGCCAGCAGTCCCGGACTAGCGGGTGCATACGAGCAGTACGTC. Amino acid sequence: CASSPGLAGAYEQYV.

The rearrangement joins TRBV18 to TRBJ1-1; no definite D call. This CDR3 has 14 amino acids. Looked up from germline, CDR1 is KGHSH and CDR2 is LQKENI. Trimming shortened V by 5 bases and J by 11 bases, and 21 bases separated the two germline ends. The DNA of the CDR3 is TGTGCCAGCTCAGAGGCAGGCGACGTCCTCCGTGCTTTCTTT. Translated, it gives CASSEAGDVLRAFF.

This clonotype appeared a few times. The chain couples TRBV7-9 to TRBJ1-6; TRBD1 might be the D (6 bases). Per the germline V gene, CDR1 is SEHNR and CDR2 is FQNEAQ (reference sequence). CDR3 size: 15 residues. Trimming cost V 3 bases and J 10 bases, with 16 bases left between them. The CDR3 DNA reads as TGTGCCAGCAGCTTCGAGGCACAGGGAGAATCACCCCTCCACTTT. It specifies CASSFEAQGESPLHF. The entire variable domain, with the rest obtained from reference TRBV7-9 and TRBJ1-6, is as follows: DTGVSQNPRHKITKRGQNVTFRCDPISEHNRLYWYRQTLGQGPEFLTYFQNEAQLEKSRLLSDRFSAERPKGSFSTLEIQRTEQGDSAMYLCASSFEAQGESPLHFGNGTRLTVT.

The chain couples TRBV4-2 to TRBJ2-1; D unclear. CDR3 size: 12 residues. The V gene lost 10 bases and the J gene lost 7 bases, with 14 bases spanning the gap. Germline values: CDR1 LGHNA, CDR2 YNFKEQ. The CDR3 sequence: CAIGPGQNEQFF. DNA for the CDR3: TGTGCCATCGGCCCCGGGCAGAATGAGCAGTTCTTC.

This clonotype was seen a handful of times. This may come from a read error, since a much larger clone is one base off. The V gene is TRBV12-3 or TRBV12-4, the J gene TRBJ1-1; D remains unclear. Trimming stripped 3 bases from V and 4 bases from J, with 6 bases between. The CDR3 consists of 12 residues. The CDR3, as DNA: TGTGCCAGCAGTTTTACGGCCACTGAAGCTTTCTTT. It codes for CASSFTATEAFF.

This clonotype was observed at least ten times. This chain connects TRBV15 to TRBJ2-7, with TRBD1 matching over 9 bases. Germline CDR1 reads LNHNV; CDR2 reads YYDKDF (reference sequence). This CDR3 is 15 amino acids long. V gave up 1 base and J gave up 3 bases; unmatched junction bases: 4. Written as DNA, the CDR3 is TGTGCCACCAGCAGAGGCGGGACAGGGATCTACGAGCAGTACTTC. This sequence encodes CATSRGGTGIYEQYF.

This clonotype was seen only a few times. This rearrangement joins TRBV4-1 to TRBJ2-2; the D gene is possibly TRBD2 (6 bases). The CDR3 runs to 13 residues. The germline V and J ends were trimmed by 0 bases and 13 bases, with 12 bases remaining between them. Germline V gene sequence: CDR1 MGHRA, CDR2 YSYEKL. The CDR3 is CASSQEDGEVLFF. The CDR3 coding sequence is TGCGCCAGCAGCCAAGAAGATGGGGAGGTGCTGTTTTTT.

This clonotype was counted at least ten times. The CDR3 region has the DNA TGCAGTGCCAACAGCGGGGGGCCCACCGGAGAGCAGTACGTC. Its protein product is CSANSGGPTGEQYV. The genes are TRBV20-1 and TRBJ2-7; 9 positions agree with TRBD2. The CDR3 has 14 amino acids. The trim removed 6 bases at V and 7 bases at J, leaving 13 bases unmatched. Germline CDR1 and CDR2: DFQATT and SNEGSKA (reference sequence).